This entry features one T cell receptor beta chain sequence. The antigen is not known. The source of the sample is a study of a mutant IDH1 vaccine in newly diagnosed glioma. Study at large: Investigators started vaccination 4-6 weeks after radiotherapy alone, or with temozolomide cycles.

Germline CDR1 is MNHNY and CDR2 is SVGAGI (reference sequence). The length of the CDR3 is 14 residues. Trimming stripped 2 bases from V and 1 base from J, with 9 bases between. The time point here: week 47, end of study. With topical imiquimod, each dose of the vaccine consisted of 300 ug of mutant IDH1 20-mer peptide. Sequencing was performed with immunoSEQ multiplex PCR; in TCRdb, only in-frame clones are kept and a portion is missing. Of approximately 33,000 clones listed, 65% to 85% are singletons. The chain couples TRBV6-6 to TRBJ2-7, with D uncertain. This TCR was sampled from a man aged 40-55 years with glioma. Sequencing was performed on PBMCs, taken from a glioma patient whose treatment included an IDH1 peptide vaccine. The CDR3 loop reads CASSYPGGSYEQYF. The DNA for the CDR3 is TGTGCCAGCAGTTACCCGGGCGGATCCTACGAGCAGTACTTC.